The clone carrying this TCR beta chain was recorded a few times. Its target is unknown. Germline V gene data show CDR1 as MGHRA and CDR2 as YSYEKL. CDR3 length: 15 residues. The V gene lost 4 bases and the J gene lost 4 bases, with 11 bases spanning the gap. These data originate in a study of beta chain features in type 1 diabetes. Study summary: Age, gender and cell yields were alike across patients and healthy donors. Study results and caveats: Comparison showed that naive, central memory and Treg TCRB repertoires appeared more similar among patients than among healthy donors. The study found moderately but significantly shorter TCRB CDR3s in all four CD4+ subsets of Type 1 diabetes patients.

Every isolated RNA sample was fully reverse transcribed, so sequencing captured expressed TCRB transcripts. The study sequenced naive, central memory and regulatory T cell samples to an average of approximately 4 million reads. Method: immunoSEQ multiplex PCR; TCRdb's copy keeps in-frame clones and lacks some. The data contain roughly 400,000 clones, 8% to 10% of them seen just once; the ten biggest clones take up around 0.66%. The TCR originated in a man aged 25-45 years with type 1 diabetes. The chain is built from TRBV4-1 and TRBJ2-6, with D hard to call. Sample: central memory CD4+ T cells from blood. The CDR3 DNA reads as TGCGCCAGCAGCCCTTCAAGGGCCGGGGCCAACGTCCTGACTTTC. Its protein is CASSPSRAGANVLTF.